The next 20 T cell receptor beta chains were all read from a single sample in a study of CD8 T cells in ankylosing spondylitis. One entry per CDR3 protein, called by TCRdb with MiXCR from the 5' RACE reads. The profile shows under 250,000 distinct CDR3 sequences, less than 9.5% of them singletons. The sample was blood, either unsorted or a sorted T cell fraction (not recorded which). The receptors originated from a female donor with ankylosing spondylitis or in good health (not recorded which).

This clonotype was counted many times. This is likely a read error, given that the CDR3 carries no conserved phenylalanine or tryptophan at its end. The rearrangement uses TRBV7-2 and TRBJ2-3; possibly TRBD1 or TRBD2 for D (5 bases each). The CDR3 length is 13 residues. With 4 bases removed from V and 11 bases from J, the gap between germline ends came to 16 bases. Germline CDR1 SGHTA, CDR2 FQGNSA. The CDR3 sequence: CASSSGPTLGQYL. CDR3 DNA sequence: TGTGCCAGCAGCTCGGGACCTACCCTTGGGCAGTATCTT.

This clonotype was observed many times. The V gene is TRBV29-1, the J gene TRBJ1-3, with D uncertain. Trimming removed 3 bases from V and 4 bases from J, with 4 bases in between. The germline V gene encodes CDR1 SQVTM and CDR2 ANQGSEA. The CDR3 totals 11 residues. CDR3 loop: CSVDSGNTIYF. The CDR3 nucleotides read TGCAGCGTTGATTCCGGAAACACCATATATTTT.

This chain uses TRBV12-5 with TRBJ2-5; TRBD2 matches 11 bases. V gave up 5 bases and J gave up 2 bases; unmatched junction bases: 13. The CDR3 totals 18 residues. CDR1 LGHNT and CDR2 FRNRAP come from the germline V gene. CDR3 sequence reads: CASGPILAGVSPQETQYF. Written as DNA, the CDR3 is TGTGCTAGTGGTCCCATACTAGCGGGAGTTTCCCCACAAGAGACCCAGTACTTC.

In this sample, this clonotype turned up many times. The chain recombines TRBV6-2 or TRBV6-3 with TRBJ1-4; D gene unclear. Per the germline V gene, CDR1 is MNHEY and CDR2 is SVGEGT. Deletions cut 4 bases from V and 0 bases from J, with 9 bases between. The CDR3 covers 15 residues. The CDR3 nucleotides read TGTGCCAGCAGTTCCCGACATGCAACTAATGAAAAACTGTTTTTT. Protein sequence: CASSSRHATNEKLFF.

This clonotype was seen many times. V usage is TRBV7-6 and J usage is TRBJ1-1, with 8 bases that match TRBD1. V gave up 2 bases and J gave up 6 bases; unmatched junction bases: 11. CDR1 is SGHVS, CDR2 FNYEAQ, per germline. CDR3 size: 16 residues. CDR3 sequence reads: CASSLRPAGGASEAFF. DNA for the CDR3: TGTGCCAGCAGCTTAAGGCCCGCAGGGGGCGCGTCTGAAGCTTTCTTT.

In this sample, this clonotype turned up many times. The chain uses TRBV5-1 and TRBJ1-1; D gene ambiguous. This CDR3 is 13 amino acids long. CDR1 and CDR2 (germline): SGHRS, YFSETQ. Trimming took 2 bases from V and 5 from J, leaving 10 bases between them. Here the CDR3 DNA reads TGCGCCAGCAGCTTTCGGGTTGGAACTGAAGCTTTCTTT. Residues: CASSFRVGTEAFF. Complete variable domain (other parts from reference TRBV5-1 and TRBJ1-1): KAGVTQTPRYLIKTRGQQVTLSCSPISGHRSVSWYQQTPGQGLQFLFEYFSETQRNKGNFPGRFSGRQFSNSRSEMNVSTLELGDSALYLCASSFRVGTEAFFGQGTRLTVV.

There are many counts of this clonotype. This rearrangement joins TRBV10-3 to TRBJ2-7, with 11 bases matching TRBD2. The trim removed 10 bases at V and 4 bases at J, leaving 9 bases unmatched. The V gene's germline CDR1 is ENHRY and CDR2 SYGVKD. There are 14 residues in the CDR3. The CDR3 spells CATQMGLAEYEQYF. As DNA, the CDR3 is TGTGCCACCCAAATGGGACTAGCGGAGTACGAGCAGTACTTC.

The genes are TRBV20-1 and TRBJ1-5; D gene uncertain. Trimming stripped 1 base from V and 6 bases from J, with 7 bases between. The CDR3 runs to 12 residues. Looked up from germline, CDR1 is DFQATT and CDR2 is SNEGSKA (reference sequence). The CDR3 spells CSARGEAQPQHF. CDR3 nucleotide sequence: TGCAGTGCTAGAGGAGAAGCTCAGCCCCAGCATTTT.

The table lists this clonotype with a few counts. The rearrangement uses TRBV24-1 and TRBJ2-3; D could derive from TRBD1 or TRBD2 (5 bases each). The CDR3 has 16 residues. Germline V gene sequence: CDR1 KGHDR, CDR2 SFDVKD. Trimming shortened V by 0 bases and J by 3 bases, and 12 bases separated the two germline ends. This chain's CDR3 is CATSDLLFGGTDTQYF. The CDR3 DNA is TGTGCCACCAGTGATTTGCTATTTGGGGGAACAGATACGCAGTATTTT.

This chain links TRBV12-3 or TRBV12-4 with TRBJ2-4; the match to TRBD1 covers 12 bases. Losses at the gene ends were 5 bases for V and 9 bases for J; bases not matched to a gene: 8. The CDR3 sequence is 15 residues long. CDR3 region: CASSGRDRGRPIQYF. CDR3 nucleotide sequence: TGTGCCAGCAGTGGCCGGGACAGGGGGCGACCCATTCAGTACTTC.

Ten or more counts support this clonotype. The chain recombines TRBV15 with TRBJ1-5; the D is unclear. The V gene's germline CDR1 is LNHNV and CDR2 YYDKDF (reference sequence). V lost 3 bases to trimming and J lost 1 base, with 10 bases between them. This CDR3 contains 15 residues. This chain's CDR3 is CATSSDTQSNQPQHF. CDR3 nucleotides: TGTGCCACCAGCAGTGACACTCAAAGCAATCAGCCCCAGCATTTT.

There are many counts of this clonotype. V is TRBV27 and J is TRBJ2-7; 7 bases are a match to TRBD2. Germline CDR1 and CDR2: MNHEY and SMNVEV (reference sequence). V lost 7 bases, J lost 0 bases, and 6 bases stayed unmatched. This CDR3 contains 14 residues. CDR3 coding DNA: TGTGCCAGCAAACCAGCGGGAACCTCCTACGAGCAGTACTTC. This encodes CASKPAGTSYEQYF.

This clonotype occurred many times. The chain recombines TRBV11-2 with TRBJ2-1, with 8 bases lining up with TRBD2. The CDR3 is 15 residues long. With 1 base clipped from V and 7 bases from J, the junction kept 6 bases outside the gene matches. Germline values: CDR1 SGHAT, CDR2 FQNNGV. CDR3 in amino acids: CASSLGPGGRNEQFF. The CDR3 DNA is TGTGCCAGCAGCTTAGGTCCGGGAGGGCGTAATGAGCAGTTCTTC.

The sample holds many counts of this clonotype. The J gene is TRBJ2-2, the V gene TRBV2, with 9 nucleotides matching TRBD2. With 4 bases clipped from V and 7 bases from J, the junction kept 10 bases outside the gene matches. CDR1 and CDR2 (germline): SNHLY, FYNNEI. The CDR3 has 16 amino acids. This chain's CDR3 is CASSVGPSGNRGELFF. The CDR3 nucleotides read TGTGCCAGCAGTGTGGGGCCTAGCGGGAACCGCGGGGAGCTGTTTTTT.

There are many counts of this clonotype. This chain joins TRBV11-2 and TRBJ2-1, with 7 bases that match TRBD2. Germline CDR1 reads SGHAT; CDR2 reads FQNNGV. V was pared by 0 bases and J by 3 bases, with 11 bases of the junction left unmatched. The CDR3 extends over 18 amino acids. In DNA, the CDR3 is TGTGCCAGCAGCTTAGATAGCGGACTAGTCGTCGGCTACAATGAGCAGTTCTTC. It yields the protein CASSLDSGLVVGYNEQFF.

This clonotype has just a few counts. J is TRBJ1-6 and V is TRBV7-6, with 9 bases matching TRBD1. This CDR3 has 13 residues. Germline V gene data show CDR1 as SGHVS and CDR2 as FNYEAQ. J gave up 10 bases and V 5 bases, and 3 bases lay outside the gene matches. The CDR3 protein is CASSRDRASPLHF. In nucleotides, the CDR3 is TGTGCCAGCAGCCGGGACAGGGCGTCACCCCTCCACTTT.

This clonotype has a count of ten or more. The chain is built from TRBV24-1 and TRBJ2-1; D possibly matches TRBD1 or TRBD2 (5 bases each). CDR3 length: 16 residues. Trimming took off 5 bases at V and 0 bases at J, with 13 bases between the two ends. In germline, CDR1 is KGHDR, CDR2 SFDVKD. The CDR3 is CATSARGEISYNEQFF. CDR3 coding DNA: TGTGCCACCAGTGCGAGAGGGGAGATCTCCTACAATGAGCAGTTCTTC.

About this clonotype: The germline gene is not matched at one end of the junction; a read error may be the cause. V gene TRBV20-1 combines with J gene TRBJ1-5; maybe TRBD1 (6 bases). Germline lookup yields CDR1 DFQATT and CDR2 SNEGSKA (reference sequence). The CDR3 loop spans 17 amino acids. CDR3 sequence: CCARDLGRGDSNQPQHF. The DNA of the CDR3 is TGCTGTGCTAGAGATCTCGGCAGGGGCGATAGCAATCAGCCCCAGCATTTT.

In its sample, this clonotype was seen many times. The chain couples TRBV5-1 to TRBJ2-3, with 8 bases matching TRBD2. The CDR3 sequence is 16 residues long. The ends lost 0 bases at V and 2 bases at J; junction bases unmatched: 5. Germline CDR1 reads SGHRS; CDR2 reads YFSETQ. CDR3 sequence: CASSLVLAGITDTQYF. CDR3 nucleotide sequence: TGCGCCAGCAGCTTGGTATTAGCGGGAATCACAGATACGCAGTATTTT. Supplemented by reference TRBV5-1 and TRBJ2-3, the full variable domain reads KAGVTQTPRYLIKTRGQQVTLSCSPISGHRSVSWYQQTPGQGLQFLFEYFSETQRNKGNFPGRFSGRQFSNSRSEMNVSTLELGDSALYLCASSLVLAGITDTQYFGPGTRLTVL.

This sequence joins TRBV11-2 and TRBJ2-3, with no clear D. The germline V gene encodes CDR1 SGHAT and CDR2 FQNNGV. There are 14 residues in the CDR3. V lost 5 bases and J 0 bases, leaving 9 bases between the germline ends. Here the CDR3 DNA reads TGTGCCAGCAGCCACCCCGGGAGCACAGATACGCAGTATTTT. Protein product: CASSHPGSTDTQYF.